The present T cell receptor beta chain was sequenced within a study of cytomegalovirus exposure and HLA in healthy donors. Overall study: Researchers previously reported finding about 110 million unique TCR beta sequences from 170 million or so T cells.

Amplification used 60 Vbeta primers and 13 Jbeta primers. The assay was immunoSEQ multiplex PCR, and TCRdb's table has in-frame clones only and misses some. This sample has almost 200,000 clones, with around 80% found just once. The CDR3 length is 14 residues. With 1 base clipped from V and 10 bases from J, the junction kept 4 bases outside the gene matches. CDR1 SGHTA and CDR2 FQGNSA come from the germline V gene. Sequenced sample: PBMCs. This receptor was taken from a woman in her twenties or thirties in good health and CMV-seropositive. The chain carries TRBV7-2 and TRBJ2-1, with 10 bases aligning to TRBD2. CDR3 sequence: CASSLGELAGEQFF. As DNA, the CDR3 is TGTGCCAGCAGCTTAGGAGAACTAGCGGGAGAGCAGTTCTTC.